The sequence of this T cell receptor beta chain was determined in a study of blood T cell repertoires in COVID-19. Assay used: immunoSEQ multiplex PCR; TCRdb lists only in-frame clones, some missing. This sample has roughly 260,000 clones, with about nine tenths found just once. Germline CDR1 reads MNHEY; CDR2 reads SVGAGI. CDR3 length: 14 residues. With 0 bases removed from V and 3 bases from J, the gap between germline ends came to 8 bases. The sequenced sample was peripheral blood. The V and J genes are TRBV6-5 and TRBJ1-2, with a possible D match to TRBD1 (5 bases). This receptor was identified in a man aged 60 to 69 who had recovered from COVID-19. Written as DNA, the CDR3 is TGTGCCAGCAGTTACTCCGCGGGGGACTATGGCTACACCTTC. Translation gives CASSYSAGDYGYTF.